A single T cell receptor (beta chain) is shown here with its context. Its antigen is still unknown. The data belong to a study of CD8 T cells in ankylosing spondylitis. Study outcomes and limitations: Ankylosing spondylitis blood seemed to carry a telltale TCR beta motif made of roughly 8 highly homologous variants.

Germline V gene data show CDR1 as DFQATT and CDR2 as SNEGSKA (reference sequence). Unmatched junction bases numbered 6, after V lost 1 base and J lost 6 bases. There are 14 residues in the CDR3. TCRdb passed the 5' RACE reads through MiXCR, listing each CDR3 protein once. The sample yields roughly 220,000 distinct CDR3 sequences, around 18% seen once. The TCR originated in a male donor with ankylosing spondylitis. The V call is TRBV20-1, the J call TRBJ2-1; the match to TRBD2 covers 7 bases. Sample: blood, either unsorted or a sorted T cell fraction (not recorded which). CDR3 residues: CSARAFVAGNEQFF. CDR3 bases: TGCAGTGCTAGAGCGTTTGTAGCGGGCAATGAGCAGTTCTTC.